Listed below are T cell receptor beta chains from one sample, sequenced in a study of T cell repertoires in cytomegalovirus infection. Their antigens remain unidentified. MiXCR, run by TCRdb on the reads, gives a single entry per CDR3 protein. The sample lists about 340,000 distinct CDR3 sequences, 25% to 35% occurring once. The sequencing used cultured PBMCs, collected from culture after CMV antigen stimulation. These receptors all stem from a human donor in good health (CMV status not recorded). Some clones in this sample may be carry-over from other donors' samples. CDR3s include the opening cysteine and the closing phenylalanine or tryptophan. A D gene is named only where the DNA matches it firmly. The size entry is marked missing in some rows and otherwise reads once, few, many or a size class.

D gene	clone size	V gene	J gene	CDR3 DNA	CDR3 protein
TRBD2	NA	TRBV7-6	TRBJ2-5	TGTGCCAGCAGCTTACTGGGGGGGGACCAAGAGACCCAGTACTTC	CASSLLGGDQETQYF
NA	NA	TRBV5-6	TRBJ2-6	TGTGCCAGCAGCTTGGGTTTTGGGGGTTCATACTCTGGGGCCAACGTCCTGACTTTC	CASSLGFGGSYSGANVLTF
NA	NA	TRBV29-1	TRBJ2-7	TGCAGCGTTGGCAGGGGCGACAGCTCCTACGAGCAGTACTTC	CSVGRGDSSYEQYF
TRBD2	NA	TRBV7-9	TRBJ2-3	TGTGCCAGCAGTCTACTAGCGGGCCTGCCAGATACGCAGTATTTT	CASSLLAGLPDTQYF
NA	NA	TRBV7-6	TRBJ1-1	TGTGCCAGCAGCTACGCCTTGAACACTGAAGCTTTCTTT	CASSYALNTEAFF
TRBD1	once	TRBV28	TRBJ1-2	TGTGCCAGCACCTGGGGACAGGGGGACTATGGCTACACCTTC	CASTWGQGDYGYTF
TRBD1	NA	TRBV28	TRBJ1-5	TGTGCCAGCAGTCTTCCGGGACAGGGGAATCTAGACAATCAGCCCCAGCATTTT	CASSLPGQGNLDNQPQHF
NA	many	TRBV6-1	TRBJ1-5	TGTGCCAGCAGTGATCGTGGAAATCAGCCCCAGCATTTT	CASSDRGNQPQHF
NA	NA	TRBV19	TRBJ1-1	TGTGCCAGTAAGGACCTGGGGGCGGCAGCTTTCTTT	CASKDLGAAAFF
NA	few	TRBV19	TRBJ1-1	TGTGCCAGTAGTATAGATTTATACTCGAACACTGAAGCTTTCTTT	CASSIDLYSNTEAFF
TRBD1	NA	TRBV23-1	TRBJ2-1	TGCGCCAGCAGTCAACCCCGGGACAGGGGGCGCCTCAATGAGCAGTTCTTC	CASSQPRDRGRLNEQFF
TRBD1	NA	TRBV29-1	TRBJ2-5	TGCAGCGTTGGAGGGGGCCAAGGAGAGACCCAGTACTTC	CSVGGGQGETQYF
NA	NA	TRBV5-5	TRBJ2-1	TGTGCCAGCAGCTTTCGCAGCTCCTACAATGAGCAGTTCTTC	CASSFRSSYNEQFF
TRBD1	NA	TRBV20-1	TRBJ2-7	TGCAGTGCTAGAGAGTTTGACAGGGTTGAGGAGCAGTACTTC	CSAREFDRVEEQYF
TRBD1	NA	TRBV28	TRBJ2-7	TGTGCCAGCAGTTCTCCGGGACAGGGGGCGGGAGAGCAGTACTTC	CASSSPGQGAGEQYF
NA	many	TRBV7-2	TRBJ2-3	TGTGCCAGCAGCCGTACGGGACTCCACACAGATACGCAGTATTTT	CASSRTGLHTDTQYF
NA	NA	TRBV12-3/TRBV12-4	TRBJ1-6	TGTGCCAGCAGTTTAAGGGGACACAGGGACTCACCCCTCCACTTT	CASSLRGHRDSPLHF
NA	NA	TRBV7-8	TRBJ1-6	TGTGCCAGCAGCTCCGAGGGGAATTCACCCCTCCACTTT	CASSSEGNSPLHF
NA	many	TRBV7-7	TRBJ2-5	TGTGCCAGCAGCCCCCGGGCCGATCAACAGGAGACCCAGTACTTC	CASSPRADQQETQYF
TRBD1	many	TRBV7-2	TRBJ1-6	TGTGCCAGCAGCCGGGACAGCTCCTATAATTCACCCCTCCACTTT	CASSRDSSYNSPLHF
NA	NA	TRBV5-1	TRBJ1-1	TGCGCCAGCAAGTTGGACCTCATGAACACTGAAGCTTTCTTT	CASKLDLMNTEAFF
NA	once	TRBV20-1	TRBJ2-3	TGCAGTGCTAGAGAAGGGGATACGCAGTATTTT	CSAREGDTQYF
NA	NA	TRBV19	TRBJ1-1	TGTGCCAGTAGTATACAAGCGGGGCGGGGGACTGAAGCTTTCTTT	CASSIQAGRGTEAFF
NA	few	TRBV7-3	TRBJ1-3	TGTGCCAGCAGCTTAACAGCGGGACCTGGAAACACCATATATTTT	CASSLTAGPGNTIYF
NA	many	TRBV7-8	TRBJ2-5	TGTGCCAGCAGCAAGAACAGGTTTCAAGAGACCCAGTACTTC	CASSKNRFQETQYF
TRBD1	NA	TRBV12-5	TRBJ1-2	TGTGCTAGTGGCAACGGACAGGGGAGTTATGGCTACACCTTC	CASGNGQGSYGYTF
NA	few	TRBV6-1	TRBJ2-3	TGTGCCAGCAAATTGGCCTTCGGCACAGATACGCAGTATTTT	CASKLAFGTDTQYF
NA	NA	TRBV10-3	TRBJ2-1	TGTGCCATCAGTGGACAGACCTCCTACAATGAGCAGTTCTTC	CAISGQTSYNEQFF
NA	NA	TRBV6-6	TRBJ2-5	TGTGCCAGCAGTTACCGCGTGGAGACCCAGTACTTC	CASSYRVETQYF
TRBD2	NA	TRBV5-4	TRBJ2-1	TGTGCCAGCAGCTTAATAGGAGATAGCGGGAATGAGCAGTTCTTC	CASSLIGDSGNEQFF
TRBD1	few	TRBV12-3/TRBV12-4	TRBJ2-5	TGTGCCTCAGCCAGGACAGGGGGATGGGAGACCCAGTACTTC	CASARTGGWETQYF
NA	many	TRBV9	TRBJ2-2	TGTGCCAGCAGCCCCAGAGGGGTAGGACAGAACACCGGGGAGCTGTTTTTT	CASSPRGVGQNTGELFF